A selection of T cell receptor beta chains follows, all from one sample in a study of cytomegalovirus exposure and HLA in healthy donors. Assay used: immunoSEQ multiplex PCR; TCRdb lists only in-frame clones, some missing. The sample carries over 100,000 clones, around four fifths recorded once. The specimen was PBMCs. Source of these receptors: a man younger than 40 in good health and CMV-seronegative. Both conserved end residues are part of each CDR3. D genes are given only for firm matches. Some rows have no size entry. The others give once, few or many, or a class for an expanded clone.

abundance,v_gene,d_gene,j_gene,CDR3nt,CDR3aa
few,TRBV7-9,TRBD1,TRBJ1-5,TGTGCCAGCAGCCCTGACAGGGTGAATCAGCCCCAGCATTTT,CASSPDRVNQPQHF
NA,TRBV6-1,NA,TRBJ1-5,TGTGCCAGCAGTGAAAGGCAGGAGGTGCGGGACCAGCCCCAGCATTTT,CASSERQEVRDQPQHF
once,TRBV9,TRBD2,TRBJ2-5,TGTGCCAGCAGCGCAGCGGGACTAGCGGGCGAAGAGACCCAGTACTTC,CASSAAGLAGEETQYF
NA,TRBV29-1,NA,TRBJ2-5,TGCAGCGTTGAGGCAGCGCCGCAAGAGACCCAGTACTTC,CSVEAAPQETQYF
NA,TRBV19,NA,TRBJ2-7,TGTGCCAGTAGTACCGGGTCCGACGAGCAGTACTTC,CASSTGSDEQYF
NA,TRBV6-6,TRBD2,TRBJ2-5,TGTGCCAGCAGTACCGGACTAGCGGGAGCGTTGGAGACCCAGTACTTC,CASSTGLAGALETQYF
NA,TRBV4-2,NA,TRBJ2-5,TGTGCCAGCAGCCAGGGTTACAGGTCAGGAAAGACCCAGTACTTC,CASSQGYRSGKTQYF
NA,TRBV4-3,NA,TRBJ2-7,TGCGCCAGCAGCCCGGGACTCCTCTACGAGCAGTACTTC,CASSPGLLYEQYF
NA,TRBV7-6,TRBD1,TRBJ1-4,TGTGCCAGCAGCTCCGGGACAGGGGGCATTGAAAAACTGTTTTTT,CASSSGTGGIEKLFF
NA,TRBV6-5,NA,TRBJ1-2,TGTGCCAGCAGTTACTCGAGCGCTAACTATGGCTACACCTTC,CASSYSSANYGYTF
NA,TRBV28,TRBD2,TRBJ2-1,TGTGCCAGCAGTCGGGGGGGACGCGGTTACAATGAGCAGTTCTTC,CASSRGGRGYNEQFF
NA,TRBV27,TRBD1,TRBJ1-5,TGTGCCAGCAAAAGTACAGGGGGCGAAAGCAATCAGCCCCAGCATTTT,CASKSTGGESNQPQHF
NA,TRBV5-1,TRBD2,TRBJ2-1,TGCGCCAGCAGCTCAGGACTAGCGGTCTACAATGAGCAGTTCTTC,CASSSGLAVYNEQFF
NA,TRBV7-2,NA,TRBJ1-2,TGTGCCAGCAGCAGAAATGGACGGGATGTCTATGGCTACACCTTC,CASSRNGRDVYGYTF
NA,TRBV9,TRBD1,TRBJ2-2,TGTGCCAGCAGTGGACAGGGAACCGGGGAGCTGTTTTTT,CASSGQGTGELFF
NA,TRBV6-1,TRBD2,TRBJ2-1,TGTGCCAGCAGTGACCGGTCTAGCGGGAATATTAATGAGCAGTTCTTC,CASSDRSSGNINEQFF
NA,TRBV5-1,TRBD1,TRBJ2-1,TGCGCCAGCAGCCCTCCCGGGACAGGGCTCAATGAGCAGTTCTTC,CASSPPGTGLNEQFF
NA,TRBV6-5,NA,TRBJ1-2,TGTGCCAGCAGTTATCTCCAGGGAGGAAACTATGGCTACACCTTC,CASSYLQGGNYGYTF
NA,TRBV6-1,TRBD2,TRBJ2-7,TGTGCCAGCAGTGAAGACCCTAGCGGGGGCTTCATCGTTCACGAGCAGTACTTC,CASSEDPSGGFIVHEQYF
NA,TRBV5-4,NA,TRBJ2-7,TGTGCCAGCAGCCCCCCGGGCTCCTACGAGCAGTACTTC,CASSPPGSYEQYF
NA,TRBV5-4,TRBD2,TRBJ2-7,TGTGCCAGCAGCCCGGGAGGGAGGGGGGGGACCACCTACGAGCAGTACTTC,CASSPGGRGGTTYEQYF
NA,TRBV7-7,TRBD1,TRBJ2-5,TGTGCTAGCAGCTTCGGGACAGCACGGGGGACCCAGTACTTC,CASSFGTARGTQYF
NA,TRBV29-1,NA,TRBJ2-7,TGCAGCGTTGATAACGGGGTCTCCAGTCCCTCCTACGAGCAGTACTTC,CSVDNGVSSPSYEQYF
once,TRBV5-1,NA,TRBJ2-2,TGCGCCAGCACTGACAGTTCACCTGGGGAGCTGTTTTTT,CASTDSSPGELFF
NA,TRBV7-9,TRBD2,TRBJ2-3,TGTGCCAGCAGCTTACGACTAGCGGGAGTTAACACAGATACGCAGTATTTT,CASSLRLAGVNTDTQYF
NA,TRBV30,NA,TRBJ1-5,TGTGCCTGGAGTCCCGGGGGCAATCAGCCCCAGCATTTT,CAWSPGGNQPQHF
NA,TRBV7-2,TRBD1,TRBJ1-6,TGTGCCAGCAGCTTTCGGGGACAGCCTAATTCACCCCTCCACTTT,CASSFRGQPNSPLHF
NA,TRBV5-1,NA,TRBJ2-7,TGCGCCAGCAGCTTGGTTTCAGGCTCGTACGAGCAGTACTTC,CASSLVSGSYEQYF
NA,TRBV28,NA,TRBJ1-4,TGTGCCAGCAGTTTTGACAGGCCAACTAATGAAAAACTGTTTTTT,CASSFDRPTNEKLFF
NA,TRBV5-5,NA,TRBJ2-5,TGTGCCAGCAGCTCCCTCACGGGTATCCAAGAGACCCAGTACTTC,CASSSLTGIQETQYF
NA,TRBV10-3,NA,TRBJ1-5,TGTGCCATCAGTGAGCGAGAGTTGGTTGGGCCCCAGCATTTT,CAISERELVGPQHF
few,TRBV4-1,TRBD1,TRBJ1-2,TGCGCCAGCAGCCAACGACAGGGGGCGGATGGCTACACCTTC,CASSQRQGADGYTF
few,TRBV7-9,TRBD1,TRBJ1-1,TGTGCCAGCAGCTCCGGACAGGGAAGCCACTCAAGCCCAAACACTGAAGCTTTCTTT,CASSSGQGSHSSPNTEAFF
NA,TRBV4-3,NA,TRBJ2-2,TGCGCCAGCAGCCACCGGAGTGACACCGGGGAGCTGTTTTTT,CASSHRSDTGELFF
NA,TRBV2,TRBD1,TRBJ2-4,TGTGCCAGCAGAGGGGGCGCAGGGTTGGTAGGCATTCAGTACTTC,CASRGGAGLVGIQYF
NA,TRBV2,NA,TRBJ1-2,TGTGCCAGCAGGACACTACGCCAGAGCGGAGGGGGCTACACCTTC,CASRTLRQSGGGYTF
NA,TRBV10-3,NA,TRBJ2-5,TGTGCCATCAGGGGACAAGGGATAGGAGAGACCCAGTACTTC,CAIRGQGIGETQYF
NA,TRBV7-6,NA,TRBJ2-7,TGTGCCAGCAGCTTAGGTGGGGGCCACGAGCAGTACTTC,CASSLGGGHEQYF
NA,TRBV18,TRBD1,TRBJ1-2,TGTGCCAGCTCACAGGGACAGCTTACCTATGGCTACACCTTC,CASSQGQLTYGYTF
NA,TRBV2,TRBD1,TRBJ1-1,TGTGCCAGCAGTGTGGACAGGAGGGGCACTGAAGCTTTCTTT,CASSVDRRGTEAFF
NA,TRBV28,NA,TRBJ1-1,TGTGCCAGCAGCGAAGGTTGGACAGTGGGGAACACTGAAGCTTTCTTT,CASSEGWTVGNTEAFF
NA,TRBV5-1,NA,TRBJ2-7,TGCGCCAGCAGCTTGAACGGGGCCTACGAGCAGTACTTC,CASSLNGAYEQYF
NA,TRBV5-6,NA,TRBJ2-7,TGTGCCAGCAGCCGAAGCTGGACAAGGGAGCAGTACTTC,CASSRSWTREQYF
few,TRBV6-6,TRBD1,TRBJ1-2,TGTGCCAGCAGTTACGGGGCAGGGGGCGGCTACACCTTC,CASSYGAGGGYTF
few,TRBV5-6,TRBD1,TRBJ2-7,TGTGCCAGCAGCCTACCCGGGACAGGGAGTTCCTACGAGCAGTACTTC,CASSLPGTGSSYEQYF
few,TRBV19,NA,TRBJ1-6,TGTGCCAGTAGTATGGCTGCAGATTCACCCCTCCACTTT,CASSMAADSPLHF
NA,TRBV7-2,NA,TRBJ2-5,TGTGCCAGCACCCTTTCCGGGGACCAAGAGACCCAGTACTTC,CASTLSGDQETQYF
NA,TRBV19,TRBD1,TRBJ1-5,TGTGCCAGCGGACAGGGGCGGCAGCCCCAGCATTTT,CASGQGRQPQHF
NA,TRBV5-4,NA,TRBJ1-1,TGTGCCAGCAGCTCAGACCTCGACAGTAACACTGAAGCTTTCTTT,CASSSDLDSNTEAFF
NA,TRBV28,NA,TRBJ2-3,TGTGCCAGCATGAGGACTGATACGCAGTATTTT,CASMRTDTQYF
NA,TRBV5-6,TRBD1,TRBJ2-2,TGTGCCAGCAGCATAGGACAGGGCACCGGGGAGCTGTTTTTT,CASSIGQGTGELFF
few,TRBV9,TRBD2,TRBJ2-3,TGTGCCAGCAGCCCCCCAAGGGGAGCGGGGTACACAGATACGCAGTATTTT,CASSPPRGAGYTDTQYF
NA,TRBV29-1,NA,TRBJ1-3,TGCAGCGTTGAGAGGCAAAACTCTGGAAACACCATATATTTT,CSVERQNSGNTIYF
NA,TRBV4-1,NA,TRBJ1-1,TGCGCCAGCCGCGGGCCACTACGGGGGACTGAAGCTTTCTTT,CASRGPLRGTEAFF
NA,TRBV5-1,NA,TRBJ2-7,TGCGCCAGCAGCTCGAATACAGGGATCTACGAGCAGTACTTC,CASSSNTGIYEQYF